This T cell receptor (beta chain) stems from a study of identical twins. This clonotype was seen more than once but under ten times. Its matching antigen is unknown. Between the trimmed V and J ends, which lost 3 bases and 2 bases, there was a span of 10 bases. This CDR3 has 14 amino acids. Germline CDR1 LGHNA, CDR2 YSLEER. Study-wide findings and caveats: Beta out-of-frame sequences showed weaker excess sharing between twins.

TCRdb passed the 5' RACE reads through MiXCR, listing each CDR3 protein once. In the table there are roughly 720,000 distinct CDR3 sequences, about 20% of which are singletons. The same specimen was also included in a second study, on T cells expressing NK-cell markers.

Sample: PBMCs. The clonotype comes from a woman aged 18-29 years in good health. This sequence joins TRBV4-3 and TRBJ1-2; possibly TRBD1 for D (5 bases). CDR3 nucleotide sequence: TGCGCCAGCAGCCAGGTGGACACAAACTATGGCTACACCTTC. Its translation: CASSQVDTNYGYTF.